Here is one T cell receptor beta chain with its context. The antigen it recognizes is unknown. Nothing much larger sits one base from this clone, and base qualities are not available. To prepare the library, the immunoSEQ multiplex PCR assay was applied. In TCRdb, the immuneACCESS table is reduced to in-frame sequences with V and J assigned. These tables do not hold every clone; where another copy was compared, an unresolved V gene accounts for under half, and the others remain unexplained. The sample table holds about 150,000 clones, of which 89% were seen once. Around 4.7% of the sample belongs to the ten largest clones. Based on the germline V gene (reference sequence), the CDR1 and CDR2 sequences are MNHEY and SMNVEV. The CDR3, cysteine through phenylalanine, is 16 amino acids long. Of all the DNA, just the CDR3 is kept, 48 bases in frame from base 1. V gives up 7 bases and J gives up 0 bases, and the segment between their germline ends measures 13 bases.

This specimen comes from a study of control samples from healthy donors and cancer patients (TCRdb year 2020). The TCR comes from a young man in good health. Recombination linked TRBV27 to TRBJ1-6, with the D gene too uncertain to name. Specimen: blood. The bases read TGTGCCAGCACGGGGAAATCCAGCTCCTATAATTCACCCCTCCACTTT. This yields the protein CASTGKSSSYNSPLHF.